The rows below give T cell receptor beta chains drawn from one sample of a study of blood T cell repertoires in COVID-19. Libraries were prepared by immunoSEQ multiplex PCR; TCRdb keeps only in-frame clonotypes and omits some of them. The sample has about 81,000 clones; about 80% are singletons. Sequenced: peripheral blood. Source of these receptors: a human donor in a cohort sampled during active COVID-19. The CDR3 runs from the conserved cysteine through the conserved F or W. Each record gives: J gene, D gene, V gene, clone size, CDR3 DNA, CDR3 protein. A D gene is named only where the DNA matches it firmly. Clone size is stated in some rows and not others, as once, few, many or a class when expanded.

>TRBJ1-2|NA|TRBV7-9|NA
TGTGCCAGCAGCCTGTCGGGGGGCCATGGCTACACCTTC
CASSLSGGHGYTF
>TRBJ2-2|NA|TRBV10-3|NA
TGTGCCATCGATCCGGGGACCGGGGAGCTGTTTTTT
CAIDPGTGELFF
>TRBJ1-2|NA|TRBV23-1|NA
TGCGCCAGCAGTCAATTCCCAGGGATCTTCTATGGCTACACCTTC
CASSQFPGIFYGYTF
>TRBJ2-2|NA|TRBV11-3|NA
TGTGCCAGCAGCTTAAGTACGGGCGGGGAGCTGTTTTTT
CASSLSTGGELFF
>TRBJ2-1|TRBD2|TRBV11-2|NA
TGTGCCAGCACTCAGCGGGGGGTCTACAATGAGCAGTTCTTC
CASTQRGVYNEQFF
>TRBJ2-7|TRBD1|TRBV2|NA
TGTGCCAGCAGTTTCGACCGGGACAGAAACTTC
CASSFDRDRNF
>TRBJ1-1|TRBD1|TRBV3-1/TRBV3-2|NA
TGTGCCAGCAGGGGATCGGGACAGCCTACGGTAGCTTTCTTT
CASRGSGQPTVAFF
>TRBJ2-7|NA|TRBV6-2/TRBV6-3|NA
TGTGCCAGCAGTTTGTCAGGGTCCAAATACGAGCAGTACTTC
CASSLSGSKYEQYF
>TRBJ2-7|NA|TRBV6-6|NA
TGTGCCAGCAGTTATGGACAGAACTACGAGCAGTACTTC
CASSYGQNYEQYF
>TRBJ1-4|NA|TRBV19|NA
TGTGCCAGTAGTTTGACAGCCCTATTAAATGAAAAACTGTTTTTT
CASSLTALLNEKLFF
>TRBJ2-3|TRBD1|TRBV3-1/TRBV3-2|NA
TGTGCCAGCAGCCTTCGGGACAGGGGAAGGTATTTT
CASSLRDRGRYF
>TRBJ2-1|TRBD2|TRBV5-1|NA
TGCGCCAGCAGCCCAGCGGGGCTAGCGGGGAAGAGCTCCTACAATGAGCAGTTCTTC
CASSPAGLAGKSSYNEQFF
>TRBJ2-1|TRBD1|TRBV4-2|few
TGTGCCAGCAGCCAAACAGGGGGCAATGAGCAGTTCTTC
CASSQTGGNEQFF
>TRBJ1-1|NA|TRBV11-2|NA
TGTGCCAGCAGCCGAAGGTCTAGCCAGAACACTGAAGCTTTCTTT
CASSRRSSQNTEAFF
>TRBJ2-2|NA|TRBV5-1|NA
TGCGCCAGCAGCTTGGTTGTGGGGGCTAACACCGGGGAGCTGTTTTTT
CASSLVVGANTGELFF
>TRBJ2-1|TRBD2|TRBV20-1|NA
TGCAGTGCTAGTTCTGCGGGGGGGCCCAATGAGCAGTTCTTC
CSASSAGGPNEQFF
>TRBJ2-5|NA|TRBV5-1|once
TGCGCCAGCAGCCTCCAGACTAGCCAAGAGACCCAGTACTTC
CASSLQTSQETQYF
>TRBJ1-2|TRBD1|TRBV28|once
TGTGCCAGCAGCGAAAGGACAGGGGGGACTGGCTACACCTTC
CASSERTGGTGYTF
>TRBJ2-7|TRBD1|TRBV5-4|NA
TGTGCCAGCAGCCGCCGGGACAGGTCTCCCTACGAGCAGTACTTC
CASSRRDRSPYEQYF
>TRBJ1-6|NA|TRBV5-1|NA
TGCGCCAGCAGCTTGGGGGACACGGATAATTCACCCCTCCACTTT
CASSLGDTDNSPLHF
>TRBJ2-1|NA|TRBV6-5|NA
TGTGCCAGCACCCGAGGGAGTTCTGCATGGAATGAGCAGTTCTTC
CASTRGSSAWNEQFF
>TRBJ1-2|NA|TRBV2|NA
TGTGCCAGCAGCGTAAGACAAACCTATGGCTACACCTTC
CASSVRQTYGYTF
>TRBJ1-1|NA|TRBV6-5|NA
TGTGCCAGCATTAAACAGGGGAACACTGAAGCTTTCTTT
CASIKQGNTEAFF
>TRBJ2-7|TRBD1|TRBV28|NA
TGTGCCAGCAGTACTCACGCCGGGACAGGGGGGCTATACGAGCAGTACTTC
CASSTHAGTGGLYEQYF
>TRBJ2-5|TRBD2|TRBV19|few
TGTGCCAGTAGTCCCGGGACTAGCGGGATCGGAGGGGAGACCCAGTACTTC
CASSPGTSGIGGETQYF
>TRBJ2-6|NA|TRBV7-3|NA
TGTGCCAGCAGCTCCCGGGGGGCAGACTCTGGGGCCAACGTCCTGACTTTC
CASSSRGADSGANVLTF
>TRBJ1-5|TRBD1|TRBV27|NA
TGTGCCAGCAACCCGCACAGGGGAGATCAGCCCCAGCATTTT
CASNPHRGDQPQHF
>TRBJ2-1|NA|TRBV3-1/TRBV3-2|NA
TGTGCCAGCATAGGGCAGGGGGGATCGGGTGAGCAGTTCTTC
CASIGQGGSGEQFF
>TRBJ1-2|NA|TRBV3-1/TRBV3-2|NA
TGTGCCAGCAGTCAACCCGAGACAGGTTATTATGGCTACACCTTC
CASSQPETGYYGYTF
>TRBJ1-2|TRBD1|TRBV11-2|once
TGTGCCAGCAGCCCAGGGGGCCGCGAGGACTATGGCTACACCTTC
CASSPGGREDYGYTF
>TRBJ1-4|NA|TRBV5-1|NA
TGCGCCAGCAGCTTGGGGGGCCTGGGTGAAAAACTGTTTTTT
CASSLGGLGEKLFF
>TRBJ1-1|TRBD1|TRBV9|NA
TGTGCCAGCAGCGTCTCCCGGGACAGGTCGGTTCCTGAAGCTTTCTTT
CASSVSRDRSVPEAFF
>TRBJ2-5|TRBD1|TRBV7-9|NA
TGTGCCAGCAGCTTCACCGGGACAGCCCTAGAGACCCAGTACTTC
CASSFTGTALETQYF
>TRBJ2-6|TRBD1|TRBV19|NA
TGTGCCAGTAGTATCACCACAGGGGTTGGGGCCAACGTCCTGACTTTC
CASSITTGVGANVLTF
>TRBJ1-2|NA|TRBV20-1|NA
TGCAGTGCTAGAGCGTATGGCTACACCTTC
CSARAYGYTF
>TRBJ2-7|TRBD1|TRBV2|NA
TGTGCCAGCAGTTCCGGGACAGGGGGCTACGAGCAGTACTTC
CASSSGTGGYEQYF
>TRBJ2-3|NA|TRBV9|NA
TGTGCCAGCAGCGTAGTGGGGGCTCTAGGTGGAGATACGCAGTATTTT
CASSVVGALGGDTQYF
>TRBJ1-2|NA|TRBV30|NA
TGTGCCTGGGGCCGGGACTATGGCTACACCTTC
CAWGRDYGYTF
>TRBJ1-2|NA|TRBV4-1|NA
TGCGCCAGCAGCCAAGATGGCAGGGGTGAAAATGGCTACACCTTC
CASSQDGRGENGYTF
>TRBJ2-7|NA|TRBV6-1|few
TGTGCCAGCAGTGAATTGGCAGGGGCCTCCTACGAGCAGTACTTC
CASSELAGASYEQYF
>TRBJ2-7|NA|TRBV6-5|NA
TGTGCCAGCAGTTATGTGTTGGGCAGGGGGGAAGGCGAGCAGTACTTC
CASSYVLGRGEGEQYF